The TCR beta chain under discussion was sequenced for a study of graft-versus-host responses after intestinal transplantation. Regarding the study as a whole: Across patients carrying graft-donor T cell macrochimerism, allografts held high graft-versus-host to host-versus-graft clonal ratios.

The table came from immunoSEQ multiplex PCR; TCRdb's copy has only in-frame clones and leaves some out. The sample includes some 140,000 clones, approximately 90% of them seen just once. CDR3 length: 15 amino acids. The V gene's germline CDR1 is MGHRA and CDR2 YSYEKL. Unmatched junction bases numbered 3, after V lost 4 bases and J lost 4 bases. With respect to this clone: Its antigen remains unknown.

This clonotype originated in a human donor who received an intestinal transplant. The chain is built from TRBV4-1 and TRBJ2-3; the match to TRBD2 covers 12 bases. Source: unstimulated CD4+ T cells sorted from spleen or lymph node cells, taken before intestinal transplant. The CDR3 DNA is TGCGCCAGCAGCCTCCTAGCGGGGGGGGCAGATACGCAGTATTTT. The encoded protein is CASSLLAGGADTQYF.